This TCR beta chain is from a study of T-cell memory formation after mild COVID-19. As for the study in general: TCR clustering was largely donor specific.

General observations from the study: The appearance of some responding clones in pre-infection memory suggested that cross-reactive memory joined. Contracting clones from day 15 to 85 had balanced CD4/CD8; later expanders favoured CD4+.

TCR alpha and TCR beta cDNA libraries carrying sample barcodes and UMIs were produced by 5'RACE using constant-segment primers. Via MiXCR, TCRdb re-called the 5' RACE reads, giving one row per CDR3 protein. The data contain about 400,000 distinct CDR3 sequences, roughly 17% of them singletons. V lost 6 bases to trimming and J lost 9 bases; unmatched junction nucleotides: 8. In germline, CDR1 is MNHEY, CDR2 SVGAGI. The CDR3 length is 13 residues. This clonotype was seen a handful of times. What it binds is unknown. The rearrangement links TRBV6-5 to TRBJ2-1, with 7 bases that match TRBD2. Sequenced input: PBMCs or a T cell subset sorted from them (not recorded which). This clonotype was obtained from a man between 18 and 35 years old who had mild COVID-19 (a few samples of this study predate the infection). Cell type and time point are not known. The CDR3 sequence: CASSPPGGGEQFF. In DNA form, the CDR3 reads TGTGCCAGCAGCCCCCCGGGAGGCGGTGAGCAGTTCTTC.